The 5 T cell receptor beta chains presented below share a single source sample, sequenced in a study of siplizumab effects on memory and regulatory T cells. Here immunoSEQ multiplex PCR was the method, and the copy in TCRdb shows in-frame clones only, minus some. The top ten clones hold approximately 0.17% of a sample with some 100,000 clones, roughly 95% of them seen once. Input material: non-Treg CD4+ T cells sorted from blood. The receptors stem from a human donor in good health.

The V gene is TRBV29-1, the J gene TRBJ1-4; D call uncertain. V was pared by 4 bases and J by 5 bases, with 11 bases between. Germline V gene sequence: CDR1 SQVTM, CDR2 ANQGSEA. The CDR3 is 13 amino acids. The CDR3 DNA is TGCAGCGTTGCGGAGCCCCGGAATGAAAAACTGTTTTTT. As protein: CSVAEPRNEKLFF. Combining the CDR3 with reference TRBV29-1 and TRBJ1-4 gives the whole variable domain SAVISQKPSRDICQRGTSLTIQCQVDSQVTMMFWYRQQPGQSLTLIATANQGSEATYESGFVIDKFPISRPNLTFSTLTVSNMSPEDSSIYLCSVAEPRNEKLFFGSGTQLSVL.

This chain uses TRBV19 with TRBJ2-7, with D perhaps matching TRBD1 or TRBD2 (5 bases each). The length of the CDR3 is 14 residues. Germline V gene sequence: CDR1 LNHDA, CDR2 SQIVND (reference sequence). The V and J ends lost 7 bases and 0 bases respectively, with 13 bases between them. CDR3 loop: CASTRDPSSYEQYF. For the CDR3, the DNA is TGTGCCAGTACCAGGGACCCGAGCTCCTACGAGCAGTACTTC.

In nucleotides, the CDR3 is TGTGCCAGCAGGTCCCCGGGGACAGCTCAAGAGACCCAGTACTTC. Amino acids: CASRSPGTAQETQYF. This chain links TRBV11-2 with TRBJ2-5; 7 positions agree with TRBD1. The CDR3 covers 15 residues. Unmatched junction bases numbered 9, after V lost 6 bases and J lost 2 bases. The germline CDR1 and CDR2 sequences are SGHAT and FQNNGV.

The CDR3 spells CASSSEKTRDTEAFF. As DNA, the CDR3 is TGCGCCAGCAGCTCAGAGAAAACCAGAGACACTGAAGCTTTCTTT. This chain connects TRBV5-1 to TRBJ1-1, with D hard to call. V was pared by 3 bases and J by 3 bases, with 15 bases between. The germline V gene encodes CDR1 SGHRS and CDR2 YFSETQ. The CDR3 loop spans 15 amino acids.

The chain has TRBV7-2 and TRBJ2-5; either TRBD1 or TRBD2 may fit D (6 bases each). V lost 4 bases and J lost 2, with 14 bases in between. The CDR3 extends over 15 amino acids. The germline V gene encodes CDR1 SGHTA and CDR2 FQGNSA. The CDR3 loop is CASSWTGASQETQYF. CDR3 nucleotides: TGTGCCAGCAGCTGGACGGGGGCCTCACAAGAGACCCAGTACTTC. Variable domain in full (rest from reference TRBV7-2 and TRBJ2-5): GAGVSQSPSNKVTEKGKDVELRCDPISGHTALYWYRQSLGQGLEFLIYFQGNSAPDKSGLPSDRFSAERTGGSVSTLTIQRTQQEDSAVYLCASSWTGASQETQYFGPGTRLLVL.